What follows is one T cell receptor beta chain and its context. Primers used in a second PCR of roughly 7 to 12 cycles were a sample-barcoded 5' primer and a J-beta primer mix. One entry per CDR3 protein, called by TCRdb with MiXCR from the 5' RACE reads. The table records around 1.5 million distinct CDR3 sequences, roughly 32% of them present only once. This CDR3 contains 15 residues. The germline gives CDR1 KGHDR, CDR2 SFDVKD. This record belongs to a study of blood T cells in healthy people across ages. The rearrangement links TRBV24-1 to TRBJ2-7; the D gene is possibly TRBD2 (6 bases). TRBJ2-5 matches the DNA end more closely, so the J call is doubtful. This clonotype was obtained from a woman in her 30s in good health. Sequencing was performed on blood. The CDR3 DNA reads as TGTGCCACCAGTCGGAACGACGCGGGGAGAGAGACCCAGTACTTC. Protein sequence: CATSRNDAGRETQYF.